This T cell receptor (beta chain) was captured in a study of T cell clonality in common variable immunodeficiency. Study results and caveats: Reportedly, TCR beta sequences from common variable immunodeficiency showed fewer deletions and N-nucleotide insertions.

This clone was counted a few times. No antigen is known for it. The read stops 3 residues short of the end of the CDR3; the missing end is completed from the germline J gene. V was clipped by 1 base and J by 1 base, with 10 bases between them. The CDR3 loop spans 14 amino acids. The germline CDR1 and CDR2 sequences are DFQATT and SNEGSKA (reference sequence). The assay was immunoSEQ multiplex PCR, and TCRdb's table has in-frame clones only and misses some. Observed in the sample are about 42,000 clones, none of them singletons. The chain combines TRBV20-1 with TRBJ1-1; D may be TRBD1 (5 bases). The sequence was obtained from a person aged 18 to 70 in good health. The specimen sequenced was peripheral blood mononuclear cells. Partial CDR3 DNA: TGCAGTGCTAGAGGGGGCAGTAGGAACACTGAA. This sequence encodes CSARGGSRNTE. The whole CDR3 sequence is CSARGGSRNTEAFF.